The rows below give T cell receptor beta chains drawn from one sample of a study of T cell responses to AZD1222 COVID-19 vaccine. Sequenced by immunoSEQ multiplex PCR; TCRdb stores in-frame clones only, minus some. The sample lists tens of thousands of clones, 90% to 95% occurring once. The sample in question was peripheral blood, obtained on day 0 of AZD1222 vaccination. All receptors come from an adult in good health. Both conserved end residues are part of each CDR3. A row's size may be missing; if present it is once, few, many or a size class.

j_gene,abundance,v_gene,CDR3aa
TRBJ1-1,few,TRBV5-1,CASSFLGGEAFF
TRBJ1-2,.,TRBV20-1,CSASGPVDYGYTF
TRBJ2-1,.,TRBV6-2/TRBV6-3,CASSYSSGGASYNEQFF
TRBJ1-1,.,TRBV5-6,CASSLVAGVGNTEAFF
TRBJ1-5,.,TRBV10-2,CASKGQANQPQHF
TRBJ2-7,.,TRBV5-1,CASSHPGNPYEQYF
TRBJ1-4,.,TRBV5-8,CASSRNARNEKLFF
TRBJ2-7,.,TRBV6-6,CASNPTGLTYEQYF
TRBJ1-5,.,TRBV28,CASGRTANQPQHF
TRBJ1-2,.,TRBV19,CASSSSQIGGYTF
TRBJ2-7,.,TRBV28,CASSFKVINEQYF
TRBJ1-2,.,TRBV2,CASNGQGANYGYTF
TRBJ1-1,.,TRBV29-1,CSGERGVNTEAFF
TRBJ2-1,.,TRBV19,CASSILGQVLNEQFF
TRBJ2-6,.,TRBV5-1,CASSLQPGQGVSGANVLTF
TRBJ2-3,.,TRBV7-3,CASSLPGLAGSTDTQYF
TRBJ1-5,.,TRBV6-5,CASSRLGRGEQPQHF
TRBJ2-5,.,TRBV5-1,CASSLGRKQETQYF
TRBJ1-2,.,TRBV15,CATSGGGTNYGYTF
TRBJ2-2,.,TRBV4-3,CASSQAGANTGELFF
TRBJ1-2,.,TRBV12-3/TRBV12-4,CASTSRSNYGYTF
TRBJ1-2,few,TRBV15,CATSKNPALYGYTF
TRBJ2-2,.,TRBV19,CASTSTRSGGPPNTGELFF
TRBJ2-7,.,TRBV3-1/TRBV3-2,CASSIGTSGYEQYF
TRBJ2-4,once,TRBV9,CASSVGGTGDLYF
TRBJ2-7,.,TRBV5-5,CASSGRSGSYEQYF
TRBJ2-6,.,TRBV7-2,CASSASAGSGANVLTF
TRBJ1-5,.,TRBV28,CASSLGQGAGSNQPQHF
TRBJ1-1,once,TRBV4-2,CASSQVVDRAFF
TRBJ2-4,once,TRBV19,CASSLGDSRNIQYF